The 30 T cell receptor beta chains given below trace back to one sample, sequenced in a study of blood T cell repertoires in COVID-19 (dated by TCRdb to the early 2020s). The library came from the immunoSEQ multiplex PCR assay. TCRdb provides this immuneACCESS table in a form limited to in-frame rearrangements. Some clones are lacking; in checked studies, under half of them reflect an unresolved V gene, and why the rest are absent is not known. The sample yields fewer than 200,000 clones; about 82% were counted once. About 6.5% of the sample is held by the ten biggest clonotypes. Input material: peripheral blood. Receptor source: a man in his 70s with active or convalescent COVID-19.

V is TRBV6-5 and J is TRBJ1-4; 8 bases fit TRBD1. V lost 5 bases to trimming and J lost 7 bases; unmatched junction nucleotides: 9. This CDR3 is built from 15 residues. Germline CDR1 and CDR2: MNHEY and SVGAGI. The CDR3 reads CASSRGQGYSEKLFF. The CDR3 DNA follows: TGTGCCAGCAGTCGAGGACAGGGATATAGTGAAAAACTGTTTTTT.

This clone occurred a few times. This sequence joins TRBV7-2 and TRBJ2-3; TRBD2 agrees at 11 bases. Trimming took 2 bases from V and 4 from J; bases not matched to a gene: 11. This CDR3 is 18 amino acids long. CDR1 and CDR2 (germline): SGHTA, FQGNSA. The CDR3 sequence is CASSLQPSGGRGPDTQYF. The CDR3 bases are TGTGCCAGCAGCTTACAACCTAGCGGGGGGCGGGGTCCAGATACGCAGTATTTT.

The chain is built from TRBV5-8 and TRBJ1-4; a weak D match, TRBD1 (6 bases). V shed 4 bases and J shed 8 bases, with 15 bases lying between them. This CDR3 spans 14 amino acids. Germline-derived CDR1 and CDR2 are SGHTS and YDEGEE. CDR3 sequence: CASSPGGGREKLFF. CDR3 bases: TGTGCCAGCAGCCCGGGGGGGGGCCGAGAAAAACTGTTTTTT.

The rearrangement joins TRBV2 to TRBJ1-1, with TRBD1 matching 7 bases. Germline assignment: CDR1 SNHLY and CDR2 FYNNEI. V dropped 7 bases and J dropped 3; count of bases not matched to a gene: 2. This CDR3 has 12 residues. The CDR3 is CASNQGDTEAFF. Written as DNA, the CDR3 is TGTGCCAGCAATCAGGGGGACACTGAAGCTTTCTTT.

The chain joins TRBV7-8 to TRBJ1-6; D call uncertain. The germline V gene has CDR1 SGHVS and CDR2 FQNEAQ. This CDR3 is 16 amino acids long. V lost 1 base and J 14 bases, leaving 21 bases between the germline ends. CDR3 sequence: CASSLGFREQSVTLHF. The CDR3 DNA reads TGTGCCAGCAGCTTAGGATTTCGGGAACAGTCCGTCACCCTCCACTTT.

The chain has TRBV7-9 and TRBJ2-7; the D gene is possibly TRBD1 (6 bases). Germline lookup yields CDR1 SEHNR and CDR2 FQNEAQ (reference sequence). Trimming removed 5 bases at V and 6 bases at J, with 17 bases between. This CDR3 contains 14 residues. The CDR3 loop is CASSQGQPTSEQYF. CDR3 sequence (DNA): TGTGCCAGCAGCCAGGGACAACCGACGTCCGAGCAGTACTTC.

The chain is built from TRBV11-2 and TRBJ2-3; TRBD2 matches at 10 bases. Germline V lookup: CDR1 SGHAT, CDR2 FQNNGV. The trim removed 0 bases at V and 7 bases at J, leaving 7 bases unmatched. This CDR3 region has 16 residues. In DNA form, the CDR3 reads TGTGCCAGCAGCTTAGAGGAGCGGGGGGGCCTGAATACGCAGTATTTT. Its protein is CASSLEERGGLNTQYF. Supplemented by reference TRBV11-2 and TRBJ2-3, the full variable domain reads EAGVAQSPRYKIIEKRQSVAFWCNPISGHATLYWYQQILGQGPKLLIQFQNNGVVDDSQLPKDRFSAERLKGVDSTLKIQPAKLEDSAVYLCASSLEERGGLNTQYFGPGTRLTVL.

In regard to this clone: Other DNA sequences in the sample encode the same CDR3. V usage is TRBV5-1 and J usage is TRBJ1-1; D is ambiguous. Germline loops: CDR1 SGHRS, CDR2 YFSETQ. The CDR3 runs to 12 residues. V lost 0 bases, J lost 5 bases, and 5 bases lay in between. CDR3 sequence reads: CASSLGQTEAFF. The CDR3 DNA reads as TGCGCCAGCAGCTTGGGGCAGACTGAAGCTTTCTTT.

V usage is TRBV5-1 and J usage is TRBJ2-7; TRBD2 might be the D (5 bases). V lost 9 bases and J lost 6, with 25 bases in between. The CDR3 length is 15 residues. Germline CDR1 reads SGHRS; CDR2 reads YFSETQ. The CDR3 protein is CATGAGVRDTGEQYF. The CDR3 DNA sequence: TGCGCCACCGGTGCGGGTGTTCGGGATACTGGCGAGCAGTACTTC.

This chain connects TRBV9 to TRBJ1-3, with 9 bases lining up with TRBD1. The CDR3 runs to 15 residues. V gave up 4 bases and J gave up 4 bases; unmatched junction bases: 6. Germline V gives CDR1 SGDLS, CDR2 YYNGEE. CDR3: CASSPRTGVGNTIYF. The CDR3 coding sequence is TGTGCCAGCAGCCCCCGGACAGGGGTAGGAAACACCATATATTTT.

The genes are TRBV5-1 and TRBJ1-2, with 9 bases that match TRBD1. The germline V gene has CDR1 SGHRS and CDR2 YFSETQ. The CDR3 loop spans 15 amino acids. The junction had 10 bases not matched to a gene; V was cut back by 3 bases and J by 7 bases. The CDR3 coding sequence is TGCGCCAGCAGCTCCCCGGGACAGGGAGAAGGTGGCTACACCTTC. Residues: CASSSPGQGEGGYTF.

CDR3 DNA: TGTGCCAGCAGCTTGGGGGGAGGGCCCTCAGATACGCAGTATTTT. Amino acids: CASSLGGGPSDTQYF. V usage is TRBV7-6 and J usage is TRBJ2-3, with TRBD2 identical over 7 bases. The CDR3 is made up of 15 amino acids. Losses at the gene ends were 3 bases for V and 4 bases for J; bases not matched to a gene: 7. Germline CDR1 is SGHVS and CDR2 is FNYEAQ.

The rearrangement joins TRBV6-5 to TRBJ1-2; a weak D match, TRBD1 (5 bases). There are 12 residues in the CDR3. The V gene's germline CDR1 is MNHEY and CDR2 SVGAGI. V was pared by 7 bases and J by 2 bases, with 8 bases between. In DNA form, the CDR3 reads TGTGCCAGCACGACAGACAACTATGGCTACACCTTC. Amino acids: CASTTDNYGYTF.

For the CDR3, the DNA is TGTGCCTGGAAATACTCGGGACAGGGGATCAATTCACCCCTCCACTTT. Amino acids: CAWKYSGQGINSPLHF. The chain links TRBV30 to TRBJ1-6, with TRBD1 matching 10 bases. The CDR3 contains 16 residues. The germline V gene encodes CDR1 GTSNPN and CDR2 SVGIG (reference sequence). V lost 4 bases and J lost 7; bases outside the gene matches: 10.

A few counts support this clone. This rearrangement joins TRBV9 to TRBJ1-1; D not resolved. V lost 4 bases and J lost 3, with 13 bases in between. The CDR3 totals 14 residues. The germline V gene has CDR1 SGDLS and CDR2 YYNGEE. The CDR3: CASSPGVPDTEAFF. The CDR3 DNA sequence: TGTGCCAGCAGCCCCGGGGTTCCCGACACTGAAGCTTTCTTT.

The chain is built from TRBV18 and TRBJ2-1; maybe TRBD2 (5 bases). V was pared by 2 bases and J by 0 bases, with 8 bases between. The CDR3 runs to 15 residues. From germline, CDR1 is KGHSH and CDR2 LQKENI. As DNA, the CDR3 is TGTGCCAGCTCACCAATGGGGAGCTCCTACAATGAGCAGTTCTTC. Translated, it gives CASSPMGSSYNEQFF. The full variable domain, completed using reference TRBV18 and TRBJ2-1, is NAGVMQNPRHLVRRRGQEARLRCSPMKGHSHVYWYRQLPEEGLKFMVYLQKENIIDESGMPKERFSAEFPKEGPSILRIQQVVRGDSAAYFCASSPMGSSYNEQFFGPGTRLTVL.

J is TRBJ2-3 and V is TRBV9; TRBD2 matches at 9 bases. V lost 3 bases to trimming and J lost 6 bases; unmatched junction nucleotides: 5. Germline V gives CDR1 SGDLS, CDR2 YYNGEE. The CDR3 length is 14 residues. CDR3 amino acids: CASSGLAASDTQYF. For the CDR3, the DNA is TGTGCCAGCAGCGGACTAGCGGCCTCGGATACGCAGTATTTT.

On this clone: One junction end does not reproduce the germline sequence, and a read error may be involved. V gene TRBV7-2 combines with J gene TRBJ2-3; D possibly corresponds to TRBD2 (6 bases). This CDR3 contains 17 residues. Germline-derived CDR1 and CDR2 are SGHTA and FQGNSA. CDR3: CASSSRTGLSSTDSQYF. CDR3 sequence (DNA): TGTGCCAGCAGCAGCCGAACTGGACTATCTAGCACAGATTCGCAGTATTTT.

The chain uses TRBV3-1 (or the pseudogene TRBV3-2) and TRBJ1-6; tentatively, D is TRBD1 (5 bases). V was cut by 0 bases and J by 10 bases, with 13 bases left in between. CDR1 is LGHDT and CDR2 is YNNKEL in the germline V gene (reference sequence). This CDR3 is built from 15 residues. The CDR3 DNA follows: TGTGCCAGCAGCCAAGACGGGGGGACCTTATCACCCCTCCACTTT. Translated, it gives CASSQDGGTLSPLHF.

J is TRBJ1-6 and V is TRBV2; 7 nucleotides line up with TRBD1. There are 14 residues in the CDR3. The junction had 9 bases not matched to a gene; V was cut back by 6 bases and J by 10 bases. The V gene's germline CDR1 is SNHLY and CDR2 FYNNEI. The CDR3 reads CASRPGTVDSPLHF. For the CDR3, the DNA is TGTGCCAGCAGGCCAGGGACAGTTGACTCACCCCTCCACTTT.

The V gene is TRBV18, the J gene TRBJ2-7, with a tentative D call TRBD1 (6 bases). The CDR3 is 14 residues long. The V end lost 3 bases, the J end lost 3 bases, and 12 bases lay between the germline ends. CDR1 is KGHSH, CDR2 LQKENI, per germline. The CDR3 bases are TGTGCCAGCTCACCGACAGGAGATAGCTACGAGCAGTACTTC. Amino acid sequence: CASSPTGDSYEQYF.

CDR3 nucleotide sequence: TGTGCCTGGAGTTTCCCGGGGGAGCTGTTTTTT. The encoded protein is CAWSFPGELFF. This chain connects TRBV30 to TRBJ2-2; D remains ambiguous. The V gene's germline CDR1 is GTSNPN and CDR2 SVGIG (reference sequence). The CDR3 has 11 residues. V lost 2 bases, J lost 8 bases, and 6 bases lay in between.

V gene TRBV18 combines with J gene TRBJ1-1; D unclear. Germline V lookup: CDR1 KGHSH, CDR2 LQKENI. V was trimmed by 3 bases and J by 3 bases, leaving 14 bases between them. This CDR3 is built from 15 residues. CDR3 nucleotides: TGTGCCAGCTCACCGGTCACTCTGGAGGACACTGAAGCTTTCTTT. Protein product: CASSPVTLEDTEAFF.

This clone occurred many times. The rearrangement links TRBV2 to TRBJ1-4, with D possibly being TRBD1 (5 bases). Germline-derived CDR1 and CDR2 are SNHLY and FYNNEI. V lost 3 bases to trimming and J lost 7 bases, with 9 bases between them. The CDR3 totals 13 residues. The CDR3 reads CASSERGSEKLFF. CDR3 nucleotides: TGTGCCAGCAGTGAGCGGGGGTCTGAAAAACTGTTTTTT.

This chain uses TRBV7-2 with TRBJ2-5, with D hard to call. CDR3 length: 15 amino acids. With 1 base removed from V and 1 base from J, the gap between germline ends came to 10 bases. Germline CDR1 SGHTA, CDR2 FQGNSA. Here the CDR3 DNA reads TGTGCCAGCAGCTTAGTGCACAGCAGCCAAGAGACCCAGTACTTC. Translated: CASSLVHSSQETQYF.

The rearrangement links TRBV29-1 to TRBJ2-7; TRBD1 matches 7 bases. CDR3 length: 13 amino acids. CDR1 and CDR2 from the germline V gene are SQVTM and ANQGSEA. V dropped 4 bases and J dropped 3; count of bases not matched to a gene: 6. For the CDR3, the DNA is TGCAGCGTTGCGCGAGGGGGCGACTACGAGCAGTACTTC. It codes for CSVARGGDYEQYF.

The gene calls are TRBV5-1 and TRBJ1-2; no definite D call. The CDR3 has 18 residues. V lost 0 bases and J lost 5, with 23 bases in between. The germline V gene encodes CDR1 SGHRS and CDR2 YFSETQ. CDR3 DNA sequence: TGCGCCAGCAGCTTGGAGCCTCCCTCGTCGGTGGCGGGTTATGGCTACACCTTC. It specifies CASSLEPPSSVAGYGYTF.

The gene calls are TRBV7-2 and TRBJ1-1, with a weak D call TRBD1 (6 bases). CDR1 is SGHTA and CDR2 is FQGNSA in the germline V gene. The CDR3 is made up of 13 amino acids. V gave up 5 bases and J gave up 1 base, with 8 bases separating them. The CDR3 nucleotides read TGTGCCAGCAGCCAGGGACAGAACACTGAAGCTTTCTTT. This translates into CASSQGQNTEAFF.

The V call is TRBV4-2, the J call TRBJ1-2; tentative D call: TRBD1 (6 bases). CDR1 is LGHNA and CDR2 is YNFKEQ in the germline V gene. V was trimmed by 0 bases and J by 0 bases, leaving 11 bases between them. There are 16 residues in the CDR3. Here the CDR3 DNA reads TGTGCCAGCAGCCAAGAGGGGGCAGGGGCTAACTATGGCTACACCTTC. It specifies CASSQEGAGANYGYTF.

The V gene is TRBV19, the J gene TRBJ1-2; 9 nucleotides match TRBD1. With 5 bases clipped from V and 3 bases from J, the junction kept 7 bases outside the gene matches. The germline V gene encodes CDR1 LNHDA and CDR2 SQIVND (reference sequence). The CDR3 extends over 15 amino acids. CDR3 in amino acids: CASSVTGGIDYGYTF. The CDR3 bases are TGTGCCAGTAGTGTCACAGGGGGCATAGACTATGGCTACACCTTC. Looking up the rest from reference TRBV19 and TRBJ1-2 gives the full variable domain: DGGITQSPKYLFRKEGQNVTLSCEQNLNHDAMYWYRQDPGQGLRLIYYSQIVNDFQKGDIAEGYSVSREKKESFPLTVTSAQKNPTAFYLCASSVTGGIDYGYTFGSGTRLTVV.